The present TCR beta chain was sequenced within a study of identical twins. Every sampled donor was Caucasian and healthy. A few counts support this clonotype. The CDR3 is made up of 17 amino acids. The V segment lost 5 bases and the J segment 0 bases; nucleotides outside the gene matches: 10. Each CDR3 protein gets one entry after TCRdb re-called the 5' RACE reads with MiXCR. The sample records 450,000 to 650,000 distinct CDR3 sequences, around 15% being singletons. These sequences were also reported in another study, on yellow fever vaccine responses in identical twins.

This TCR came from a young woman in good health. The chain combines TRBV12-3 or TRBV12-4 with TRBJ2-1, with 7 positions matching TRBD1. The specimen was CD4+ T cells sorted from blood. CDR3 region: CASSRDSSQDSYNEQFF. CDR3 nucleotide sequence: TGTGCCAGCAGTCGGGACAGCTCACAAGACTCCTACAATGAGCAGTTCTTC.